Sequencing of this T cell receptor (beta chain) was carried out in a study of T cells in localized non-small cell lung cancer. A word on this clone: Its antigen is unknown.

V trimming: 1 base; J trimming: 5 bases; junction bases outside the gene matches: 8. Germline V CDR1 and CDR2: MGHRA, YSYEKL. This CDR3 is built from 16 residues. General study findings and limits: Exceeding tumor, uninvolved adjacent lung had the highest T cell clonality. Adjacent lung held a median 57 of the top 100 tumor clones. Analysis by sequencing included only one tumor region, so heterogeneity remains possible.

Measured with immunoSEQ multiplex PCR; TCRdb has only the in-frame clones, and not every one. The sample has about 59,000 clones, about 89% seen once. Sequenced here: peripheral blood, sampled before any cancer treatment. The chain carries TRBV4-1 and TRBJ1-1, with TRBD1 matching over 9 bases. This receptor was obtained from a man aged 35 to 69 with stage I lung adenocarcinoma. The CDR3 DNA is TGCGCCAGCAGCCAAGTTCAAGGACAGGGGCGGACTGAAGCTTTCTTT. It translates to CASSQVQGQGRTEAFF.